The 19 T cell receptor beta chains below come from one sample, sequenced in a study of T and B cells in COVID-19 patients. Each TRB amplification used roughly 230-550 ng of genomic DNA from blood. BIOMED2 TRB-A/B primer pools were used in multiplex TRB PCR. MiXCR, run by TCRdb on the multiplex PCR reads, gives a single entry per CDR3 protein. The sample gives roughly 5,000 distinct CDR3 sequences, roughly 33% of which show up once; less than 30% is in the top ten. The source material was blood. All receptors derive from a human donor who had recovered from COVID-19.

This clonotype was counted only a few times. The chain uses TRBV18 and TRBJ2-5; D gene unclear. Trimming took off 0 bases at V and 1 base at J, with 9 bases between the two ends. CDR3 length: 15 amino acids. Germline CDR1 reads KGHSH; CDR2 reads LQKENI. The CDR3 DNA is TGTGCCAGCTCACCACCGTTGAGTGTCCAAGAGACCCAGTACTTC. Protein sequence: CASSPPLSVQETQYF.

The J gene is TRBJ2-3, the V gene TRBV6-5; D may be TRBD1 or TRBD2 (5 bases each). Germline V gene sequence: CDR1 MNHEY, CDR2 SVGAGI. This CDR3 has 12 amino acids. Trimming cost V 8 bases and J 12 bases, with 18 bases left between them. The CDR3 nucleotides are TGTGCCAGCCGCCCCCGGGACCGATTCCAGTATTTT. Its translation is CASRPRDRFQYF.

In its sample, this clonotype ranks as medium-sized. The chain has TRBV6-5 and TRBJ1-2; the match to TRBD1 covers 10 bases. The CDR3 runs to 15 residues. The germline V gene encodes CDR1 MNHEY and CDR2 SVGAGI. V shed 2 bases and J 6 bases; nucleotides not matched to a gene: 6. CDR3 DNA: TGTGCCAGCAGTTACGTCGGGGGGACAGGGGATGGCTACACCTTC. It codes for CASSYVGGTGDGYTF.

The chain has TRBV6-6 and TRBJ2-2; 13 bases match TRBD2. The V gene's germline CDR1 is MNHNY and CDR2 SVGAGI (reference sequence). The V segment lost 2 bases and the J segment 3 bases; nucleotides outside the gene matches: 3. This CDR3 is 17 amino acids long. CDR3 in amino acids: CASSYRLAGGDTGELFF. The DNA for the CDR3 is TGTGCCAGCAGTTACCGACTAGCGGGAGGCGACACCGGGGAGCTGTTTTTT.

This clonotype has just a few counts. The CDR3 region has the DNA TGTGCCAGCAGCTTAGTCCTTTTAGCCGCCTACAATGAGCAGTTCTTC. Amino acids: CASSLVLLAAYNEQFF. This chain links TRBV7-6 with TRBJ2-1; D is unresolved. Per the germline V gene, CDR1 is SGHVS and CDR2 is FNYEAQ. Between the trimmed V and J ends, which lost 1 base and 2 bases, there was a span of 12 bases. The CDR3 consists of 16 residues. Full variable domain (remainder filled in from reference TRBV7-6 and TRBJ2-1): GAGVSQSPRYKVTKRGQDVALRCDPISGHVSLYWYRQALGQGPEFLTYFNYEAQQDKSGLPNDRFSAERPEGSISTLTIQRTEQRDSAMYRCASSLVLLAAYNEQFFGPGTRLTVL.

This clonotype came up a few times. Written as DNA, the CDR3 is TGTGCCAGCAGTTTGACAGGGACCTCCTACGAGCAGTACTTC. Translation gives CASSLTGTSYEQYF. The chain uses TRBV27 and TRBJ2-7; 7 bases agree with TRBD1. The trim removed 3 bases at V and 0 bases at J, leaving 2 bases unmatched. Germline V gives CDR1 MNHEY, CDR2 SMNVEV (reference sequence). This CDR3 region has 14 residues.

This clonotype appeared a few times. The chain employs TRBV15 and TRBJ1-2; D remains unclear. The V and J ends lost 5 bases and 0 bases respectively, with 10 bases between them. Germline V gene data show CDR1 as LNHNV and CDR2 as YYDKDF (reference sequence). The CDR3 has 14 residues. CDR3 protein: CATSSRRTNYGYTF. In nucleotides, the CDR3 is TGTGCCACCAGCTCAAGGCGGACTAACTATGGCTACACCTTC.

The chain has TRBV12-3 or TRBV12-4 and TRBJ1-1, with 7 nucleotides matching TRBD1. CDR3 length: 14 residues. The junction had 5 bases not matched to a gene; V was cut back by 6 bases and J by 1 base. The CDR3 region has the DNA TGTGCCAGCAGCCCCCGGACAGGGAACACTGAAGCTTTCTTT. Protein: CASSPRTGNTEAFF.

The chain combines TRBV20-1 with TRBJ2-1, with 7 nucleotides matching TRBD2. CDR3 length equals 17 residues. The germline V gene has CDR1 DFQATT and CDR2 SNEGSKA (reference sequence). J lost 2 bases, V lost 3 bases, and 13 bases had no gene match. Here the CDR3 reads CSASKSGTSTTYNEQFF. The CDR3 DNA sequence: TGCAGTGCTAGTAAAAGCGGGACCTCCACCACCTACAATGAGCAGTTCTTC.

This chain connects TRBV7-9 to TRBJ2-3; D uncertain. The CDR3 consists of 14 residues. Looked up from germline, CDR1 is SEHNR and CDR2 is FQNEAQ (reference sequence). V dropped 2 bases and J dropped 2 bases, with 8 bases sitting between them. The CDR3 reads CASSLTAVTDTQYF. The CDR3 DNA is TGTGCCAGCAGCTTAACGGCGGTCACAGATACGCAGTATTTT. The variable domain in full, with the rest retrieved from reference TRBV7-9 and TRBJ2-3, is DTGVSQNPRHKITKRGQNVTFRCDPISEHNRLYWYRQTLGQGPEFLTYFQNEAQLEKSRLLSDRFSAERPKGSFSTLEIQRTEQGDSAMYLCASSLTAVTDTQYFGPGTRLTVL.

This clonotype was observed a few times. The V call is TRBV27, the J call TRBJ2-1; tentative D call: TRBD1 (5 bases). Trimming removed 6 bases from V and 6 bases from J, with 12 bases in between. Per the germline V gene, CDR1 is MNHEY and CDR2 is SMNVEV (reference sequence). The CDR3 sequence is 13 residues long. The CDR3 sequence: CASSWTFGNEQFF. For the CDR3, the DNA is TGTGCCAGCAGCTGGACATTCGGCAATGAGCAGTTCTTC.

The gene calls are TRBV5-1 and TRBJ2-7, with no clear D. Germline V lookup: CDR1 SGHRS, CDR2 YFSETQ. V lost 4 bases and J lost 3, with 11 bases in between. This CDR3 region has 13 residues. Written as DNA, the CDR3 is TGCGCCAGCAGCCCGTTAGGCTACTACGAGCAGTACTTC. This sequence encodes CASSPLGYYEQYF.

The CDR3 loop is CGYHSWGHQPQHF. The DNA for the CDR3 is TGTGGATATCATAGTTGGGGTCATCAGCCCCAGCATTTT. The rearrangement joins TRBV6-5 to TRBJ1-5; no clear D. CDR1 is MNHEY, CDR2 SVGAGI, per germline. This CDR3 spans 13 amino acids.

This chain uses TRBV30 with TRBJ1-2; possible D gene TRBD1, 5 bases. In germline, CDR1 is GTSNPN, CDR2 SVGIG (reference sequence). The CDR3 extends over 13 amino acids. V was clipped by 5 bases and J by 8 bases, with 18 bases between them. CDR3 bases: TGTGCCTGGTACACCGGGGGGAATCTAGGCTACACCTTC. Translating gives CAWYTGGNLGYTF.

This clonotype qualifies as medium-sized. The J gene is TRBJ2-5, the V gene TRBV29-1; 8 nucleotides align to TRBD1. The V and J ends lost 4 bases and 7 bases, in that order; junction bases with no gene match: 11. There are 14 residues in the CDR3. Germline values: CDR1 SQVTM, CDR2 ANQGSEA. The CDR3 reads CSVGQGMGLGTQYF. CDR3 in DNA: TGCAGCGTTGGACAGGGGATGGGCCTTGGGACCCAGTACTTC.

The chain has TRBV12-3 or TRBV12-4 and TRBJ1-1, with 9 positions matching TRBD1. The CDR3 runs 15 residues. J lost 6 bases, V lost 3 bases, and 8 bases had no gene match. The CDR3 sequence: CASSLTGGYRSEAFF. In DNA form, the CDR3 reads TGTGCCAGCAGTTTGACAGGGGGATATCGGTCTGAAGCTTTCTTT.

In this sample, this clonotype turned up a few times. The chain combines TRBV27 with TRBJ2-5, with 9 bases identical to TRBD1. V gave up 5 bases and J gave up 5 bases; unmatched junction bases: 9. The CDR3 contains 15 residues. Looked up from germline, CDR1 is MNHEY and CDR2 is SMNVEV (reference sequence). Here the CDR3 DNA reads TGTGCCAGCAGTACGGGGACAGGGTTCACGGAGACCCAGTACTTC. It yields the protein CASSTGTGFTETQYF.

V and J are TRBV6-5 and TRBJ2-7, with TRBD1 matching 9 bases. After removal of 5 bases from V and 4 bases from J, the junction contained 6 bases not matched to a gene. The CDR3 is 14 amino acids. Germline V gene sequence: CDR1 MNHEY, CDR2 SVGAGI. The chain's CDR3 is CASSPGTGRYEQYF. The CDR3 DNA follows: TGTGCCAGCAGTCCCGGGACAGGGAGGTACGAGCAGTACTTC.

The rearrangement uses TRBV6-2 or TRBV6-3 and TRBJ2-2; the match to TRBD2 covers 8 bases. CDR3 length equals 14 residues. Germline values: CDR1 MNHEY, CDR2 SVGEGT. The V and J ends lost 6 bases and 7 bases, in that order; junction bases with no gene match: 7. CDR3: CASSHAGGSGELFF. The DNA of the CDR3 is TGTGCCAGCAGCCACGCGGGGGGTAGCGGGGAGCTGTTTTTT.